This is a list of T cell receptor beta chains from one sample in a study of regulatory T cells in long-lasting Graves disease. MiXCR, applied by TCRdb to the multiplex PCR reads, yields one record per CDR3 protein. This sample has approximately 400,000 distinct CDR3 sequences, with roughly 23% found just once. The sequencing here drew on peripheral blood mononuclear cells (PBMCs), taken when the disease was refractory, from a patient treated with antithyroid drugs. The source of these receptors is a middle-aged woman with Graves disease. The CDR3 runs from the conserved cysteine through the conserved F or W. The D gene is left open where the match is weak. Part of the rows lack a size; the others show once, few, many or a class for expanded clones.

clone_size j_call d_call v_call cdr3_aa cdr3_nt
NA TRBJ2-7 NA TRBV3-1 CASSQESSSYEQYF TGTGCCAGCAGCCAAGAATCCTCCTCCTACGAGCAGTACTTC
many TRBJ2-1 TRBD1 TRBV28 CASSLGLGTGRANEQFF TGTGCCAGCAGTTTAGGCCTAGGGACAGGCCGGGCCAATGAGCAGTTCTTC
many TRBJ1-5 TRBD1 TRBV28 CASNPSAGGVRTQHF TGTGCCAGCAATCCTAGCGCAGGGGGCGTCAGGACCCAGCATTTT
NA TRBJ1-1 NA TRBV12-3/TRBV12-4 CASSAQVTEAFF TGTGCCAGCAGTGCACAGGTCACTGAAGCTTTCTTT
NA TRBJ2-1 NA TRBV28 CASSSRQQVWEQFF TGTGCCAGCAGTTCTCGCCAACAGGTTTGGGAGCAGTTCTTC
few TRBJ1-5 NA TRBV2 CASREQANQPQHF TGTGCCAGCAGGGAACAGGCGAATCAGCCCCAGCATTTT
NA TRBJ1-1 NA TRBV6-5 CASSYSGKHTEAFF TGTGCCAGCAGTTACTCCGGGAAACACACTGAAGCTTTCTTT
NA TRBJ2-1 TRBD2 TRBV20-1 CSVVGLAGLGESYNEQFF TGCAGTGTCGTGGGACTAGCGGGACTCGGTGAATCCTACAATGAGCAGTTCTTC
NA TRBJ2-1 TRBD2 TRBV28 CASSPGGSGRAGEFF TGTGCCAGCAGTCCGGGTGGTAGCGGGAGGGCGGGGGAGTTCTTC
many TRBJ2-5 NA TRBV20-1 CSVPAQETQYF TGCAGTGTTCCGGCTCAAGAGACCCAGTACTTC
once TRBJ1-3 NA TRBV7-9 CASSLVASGNTIYF TGTGCCAGCAGCTTAGTGGCTTCTGGAAACACCATATATTTT
many TRBJ2-7 TRBD2 TRBV6-1 CASKLAGGAYEQYF TGTGCCAGCAAACTAGCGGGAGGTGCCTACGAGCAGTACTTC
NA TRBJ1-5 NA TRBV28 CASSSTGTRPQHF TGTGCCAGCAGTTCAACAGGGACACGGCCCCAGCATTTT
few TRBJ2-7 TRBD1 TRBV20-1 CSASPGQGASYEQYF TGCAGTGCTAGCCCTGGACAGGGGGCATCCTACGAGCAGTACTTC
many TRBJ2-7 TRBD1 TRBV28 CASNRQGAFYEQYF TGTGCCAGCAATCGACAGGGAGCCTTTTACGAGCAGTACTTC
few TRBJ2-7 NA TRBV11-2 CASSHYTRGLYEQYF TGTGCCAGCAGCCACTACACAAGGGGTTTATACGAGCAGTACTTC
many TRBJ2-5 TRBD2 TRBV28 CASSFSSGGTLGETQYF TGTGCCAGCAGTTTCTCTAGCGGGGGGACCCTTGGAGAGACCCAGTACTTC
NA TRBJ2-7 NA TRBV3-1 CASSQGHFKGHSSVYEQYF TGTGCCAGCAGCCAAGGGCATTTTAAGGGACACTCTAGCGTGTACGAGCAGTACTTC
NA TRBJ2-2 NA TRBV5-1 CASRLDILGGELFF TGCGCCAGCAGATTGGATATACTTGGCGGGGAGCTGTTTTTT
few TRBJ1-5 NA TRBV20-1 CSASAGVAQPQHF TGCAGTGCTAGCGCCGGGGTCGCTCAGCCCCAGCATTTT
few TRBJ1-2 NA TRBV4-1 CASSLRDRQNHGYGYTF TGCGCCAGCAGCCTCCGGGACCGCCAAAATCATGGCTATGGCTACACCTTC
NA TRBJ2-7 NA TRBV19 CASSARLTGGSYEQYF TGTGCCAGTAGTGCCCGCTTAACTGGCGGATCGTACGAGCAGTACTTC
many TRBJ1-5 NA TRBV29-1 CSVGGFNQPQHF TGCAGCGTTGGAGGGTTCAATCAGCCCCAGCATTTT
few TRBJ2-1 NA TRBV11-2 CASSLGDTYNEQFF TGTGCCAGCAGCTTAGGGGATACCTACAATGAGCAGTTCTTC
many TRBJ1-2 NA TRBV10-2 CASSGREGTYGYTF TGCGCCAGCAGTGGGAGAGAAGGGACCTATGGCTACACCTTC
NA TRBJ2-7 NA TRBV4-2 CASSQAYISYEQYF TGCGCCAGCAGCCAAGCGTACATCTCCTACGAGCAGTACTTC
NA TRBJ1-2 TRBD1 TRBV11-3 CASSLGDRDSNYGYTF TGTGCCAGCAGCTTAGGAGACAGGGACTCTAACTATGGCTACACCTTC
NA TRBJ2-7 TRBD2 TRBV20-1 CSARLLAGGIYEQYF TGCAGTGCTAGACTTTTAGCGGGAGGGATATACGAGCAGTACTTC
many TRBJ1-2 TRBD1 TRBV29-1 CSVVDRGDGYTF TGCAGCGTCGTGGACAGGGGGGATGGCTACACCTTC